This TCR beta chain emerged from a study of blood T cell repertoires in COVID-19. Germline CDR1 SGDLS, CDR2 YYNGEE. The CDR3 runs to 15 residues. V lost 4 bases to trimming and J lost 5 bases, with 18 bases between them. Original analysis: Nucleated cell counts were estimated from reference gene primer amplification. Produced via immunoSEQ multiplex PCR; TCRdb's table is partial and in-frame only. D and trimming were read from the DNA, whereas the V and J calls and clone size are those reported in that table. Seen here are tens of thousands of clones, around 86% observed once, and the top ten hold over 25%.

This receptor was obtained from a woman aged 80 or over with active or convalescent COVID-19. The chain carries TRBV9 and TRBJ2-5, with D possibly matching TRBD2 (6 bases). Sequencing input: peripheral blood. For the CDR3, the DNA is TGTGCCAGCAGCCCGACGGGGGATTTAGGGGAGACCCAGTACTTC. Its protein is CASSPTGDLGETQYF.